These T cell receptor beta chains were read from a single sample in a study of cytomegalovirus exposure and HLA in healthy donors. TCRdb's table, derived via immunoSEQ multiplex PCR, lists solely in-frame clones and lacks some. The repertoire holds 150,000 to 200,000 clones, around four fifths seen once, with 3.1% in the top ten. Sequences were obtained from PBMCs. Every receptor here comes from a female donor in good health and CMV-seronegative. Both conserved end residues are part of each CDR3. D genes are given only for firm matches. Expanded clones get a size class; other rows say once, few or many, or leave the size out.

abundance	v_gene	d_gene	j_gene	CDR3aa	CDR3nt
NA	TRBV5-6	NA	TRBJ1-1	CASSWGHSELKTEAFF	TGTGCCAGCAGCTGGGGACACAGTGAGTTGAAGACTGAAGCTTTCTTT
NA	TRBV18	NA	TRBJ2-1	CASSPPLDTDEQFF	TGTGCCAGCTCACCACCGCTGGACACCGATGAGCAGTTCTTC
NA	TRBV9	NA	TRBJ2-7	CASSGGGHEQYF	TGTGCCAGCAGCGGGGGGGGCCACGAGCAGTACTTC
once	TRBV19	TRBD1	TRBJ1-5	CASNLGQGRGNQPQHF	TGTGCCAGTAATTTGGGACAGGGTAGGGGCAATCAGCCCCAGCATTTT
NA	TRBV9	NA	TRBJ2-1	CASSSTSRGAGNEQFF	TGTGCCAGCAGCTCAACCAGTCGGGGGGCCGGAAATGAGCAGTTCTTC
NA	TRBV29-1	TRBD1	TRBJ2-7	CSAEGTGINEQYF	TGCAGCGCCGAAGGGACAGGCATCAACGAGCAGTACTTC
NA	TRBV6-5	TRBD1	TRBJ2-2	CASSWDRGYTGELFF	TGTGCCAGCAGTTGGGACAGGGGCTACACCGGGGAGCTGTTTTTT
few	TRBV18	TRBD1	TRBJ1-1	CASSYATGGNTEAFF	TGTGCCAGCTCCTATGCAACAGGGGGGAACACTGAAGCTTTCTTT
NA	TRBV2	NA	TRBJ2-7	CACSESTGKHEQYF	TGTGCCTGCAGTGAATCTACAGGGAAGCACGAGCAGTACTTC
NA	TRBV25-1	NA	TRBJ2-7	CASSEWRQEGADEQYF	TGTGCCAGCAGTGAGTGGCGTCAGGAGGGGGCCGACGAGCAGTACTTC
NA	TRBV12-5	TRBD2	TRBJ2-1	CASALGLAEEGEQFF	TGTGCTAGTGCCCTGGGACTAGCGGAAGAGGGGGAGCAGTTCTTC
NA	TRBV28	NA	TRBJ2-7	CASSPVVYQGRLADYEQYF	TGTGCCAGCAGTCCTGTAGTATACCAGGGGAGACTAGCAGACTACGAGCAGTACTTC